A selection of T cell receptor beta chains follows, all from one sample in a study of T cell responses to AZD1222 COVID-19 vaccine. Sequencing was performed with immunoSEQ multiplex PCR; in TCRdb, only in-frame clones are kept and a portion is missing. There are about 130,000 clones in the sample; around 94% occur only once, and around 6.6% lies in the top ten. The specimen was peripheral blood, collected on day 0 of AZD1222 vaccination. The receptor set was obtained from an adult in good health. CDR3s include the opening cysteine and the closing phenylalanine or tryptophan.

v_call cdr3_aa
TRBV4-2 CASSQELSRGALNSPLHF
TRBV28 CASSLLFLGQNSYEQYF
TRBV5-1 CASSRGQGGTEAFF
TRBV4-2 CASSLSTLRQGQLQSEAFF
TRBV2 CASSDRLTGGYTF
TRBV5-1 CASSSGTEGNEQYF
TRBV5-6 CASSLQGINEKLFF
TRBV7-2 CASSYDRGNEQFF
TRBV5-1 CASSLAGTSYRELFF
TRBV28 CASSSISGQGQNQPQHF
TRBV21-1 CASTPAEVMNTEAFF
TRBV11-2 CASSAPIGAGHYEQYF
TRBV4-2 CASSPGSTARYEQYF
TRBV10-3 CAISGNPGGSEQYF
TRBV19 CASSYKVAGVFRNEQFF
TRBV28 CASSPAGTGGFDSPLHF
TRBV9 CASSPRTPGTSGRSYEQYF
TRBV7-8 CASSLVAGGLPNEQFF
TRBV6-1 CASSEALPASGNTIYF
TRBV5-1 CASSLTAVNEQFF